The following is a T cell receptor beta chain sequence with its context. In the study's own analysis: From reference gene primer amplification, estimates of nucleated cell counts were derived. The data were produced by immunoSEQ multiplex PCR, yet TCRdb's version contains in-frame clones alone and is incomplete. V, J and clone size are those of that table, while D and trimming were read from the DNA. The sample consists of over 250,000 clones, 80% to 90% of them appearing once. The age range of participants was about 18 to 100 years, with residence in about 25 US areas. The data belong to a study of blood T cell repertoires in COVID-19. Study summary: Both acute and convalescent COVID-19 samples were obtained from the United States, Italy and Spain.

The ends were cut back, 5 bases at V and 5 bases at J, with 19 bases in the middle. Per germline, CDR1 SNHLY and CDR2 FYNNEI. This CDR3 region has 16 residues. The chain carries TRBV2 and TRBJ2-1, with D possibly being TRBD2 (7 bases). Sequencing input: PBMCs or T cells enriched from blood (not recorded which). This TCR was recovered from a woman aged 18-29 years who had recovered from COVID-19. The CDR3 reads CASSNRQRGHDNEQFF. CDR3 DNA: TGTGCCAGCAGTAACCGACAGCGGGGACATGACAATGAGCAGTTCTTC.